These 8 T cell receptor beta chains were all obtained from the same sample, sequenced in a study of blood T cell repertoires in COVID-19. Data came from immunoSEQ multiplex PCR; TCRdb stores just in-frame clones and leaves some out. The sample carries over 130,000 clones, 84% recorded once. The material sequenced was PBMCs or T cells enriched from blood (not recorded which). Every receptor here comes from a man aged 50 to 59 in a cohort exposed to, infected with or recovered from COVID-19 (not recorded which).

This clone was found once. CDR3 DNA: TGTGCCAGCTCCCCTAGCGGGGTATTCACAGATACGCAGTATTTT. Translating it yields CASSPSGVFTDTQYF. The V gene is TRBV18, the J gene TRBJ2-3; the match to TRBD2 covers 9 bases. Unmatched junction bases numbered 6, after V lost 6 bases and J lost 2 bases. This CDR3 is 15 amino acids long. Germline-derived CDR1 and CDR2 are KGHSH and LQKENI.

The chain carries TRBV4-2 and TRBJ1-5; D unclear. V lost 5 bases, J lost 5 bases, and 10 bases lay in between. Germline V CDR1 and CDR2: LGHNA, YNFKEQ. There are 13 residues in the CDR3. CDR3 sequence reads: CASSTGLDQPQHF. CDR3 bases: TGTGCCAGCAGCACGGGTCTGGATCAGCCCCAGCATTTT.

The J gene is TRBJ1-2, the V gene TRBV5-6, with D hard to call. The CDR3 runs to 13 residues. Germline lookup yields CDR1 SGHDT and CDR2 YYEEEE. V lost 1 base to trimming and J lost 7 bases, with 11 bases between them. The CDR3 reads CASSLRQAFGYTF. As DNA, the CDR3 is TGTGCCAGCAGCTTGAGGCAGGCTTTTGGCTACACCTTC.

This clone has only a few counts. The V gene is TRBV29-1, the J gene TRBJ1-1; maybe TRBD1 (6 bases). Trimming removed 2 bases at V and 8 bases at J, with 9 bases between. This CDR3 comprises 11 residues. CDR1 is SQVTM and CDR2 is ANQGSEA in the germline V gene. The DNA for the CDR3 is TGCAGCGTTGAACCAGGGGCAGAAGCTTTCTTT. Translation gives CSVEPGAEAFF.

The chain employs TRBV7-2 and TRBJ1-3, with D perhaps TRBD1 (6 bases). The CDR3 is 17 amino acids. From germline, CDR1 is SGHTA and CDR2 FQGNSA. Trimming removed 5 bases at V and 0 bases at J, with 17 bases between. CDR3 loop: CASSLQGLRGSGNTIYF. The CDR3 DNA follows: TGTGCCAGCAGCCTCCAGGGGCTCAGGGGCTCTGGAAACACCATATATTTT.

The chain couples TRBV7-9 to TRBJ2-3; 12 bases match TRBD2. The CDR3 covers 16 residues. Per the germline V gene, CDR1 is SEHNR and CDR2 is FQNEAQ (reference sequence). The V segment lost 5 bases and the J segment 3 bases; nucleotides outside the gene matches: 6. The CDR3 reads CASSTWTSGVTDTQYF. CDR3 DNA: TGTGCCAGCAGCACATGGACTAGCGGGGTTACAGATACGCAGTATTTT.

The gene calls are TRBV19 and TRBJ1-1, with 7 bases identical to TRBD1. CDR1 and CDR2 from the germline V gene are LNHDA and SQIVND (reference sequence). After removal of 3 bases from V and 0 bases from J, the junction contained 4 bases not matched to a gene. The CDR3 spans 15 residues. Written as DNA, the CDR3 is TGTGCCAGTAGTATGGGGACAGAATTGAACACTGAAGCTTTCTTT. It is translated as CASSMGTELNTEAFF.

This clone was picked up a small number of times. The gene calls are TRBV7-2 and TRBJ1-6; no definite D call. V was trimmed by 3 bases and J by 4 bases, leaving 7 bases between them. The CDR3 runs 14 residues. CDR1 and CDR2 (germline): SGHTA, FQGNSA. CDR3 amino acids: CASSFTQYNSPLHF. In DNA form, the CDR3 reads TGTGCCAGCAGCTTTACGCAGTATAATTCACCCCTCCACTTT.